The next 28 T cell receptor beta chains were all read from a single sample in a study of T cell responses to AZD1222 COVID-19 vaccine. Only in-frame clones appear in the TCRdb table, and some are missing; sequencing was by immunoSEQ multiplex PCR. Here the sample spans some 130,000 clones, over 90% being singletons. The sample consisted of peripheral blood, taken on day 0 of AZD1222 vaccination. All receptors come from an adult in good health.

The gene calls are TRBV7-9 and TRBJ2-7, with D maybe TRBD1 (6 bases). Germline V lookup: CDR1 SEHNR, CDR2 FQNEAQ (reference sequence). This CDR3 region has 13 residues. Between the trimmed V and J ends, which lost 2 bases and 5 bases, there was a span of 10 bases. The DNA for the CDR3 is TGTGCCAGCAGCTTATATTCAGGGGACGAGCAGTACTTC. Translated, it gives CASSLYSGDEQYF.

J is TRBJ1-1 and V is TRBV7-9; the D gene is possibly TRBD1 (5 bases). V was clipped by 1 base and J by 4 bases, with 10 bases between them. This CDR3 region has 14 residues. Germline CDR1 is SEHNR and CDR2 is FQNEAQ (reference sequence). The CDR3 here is CASSLEQAATEAFF. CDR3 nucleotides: TGTGCCAGCAGCTTAGAACAGGCGGCCACTGAAGCTTTCTTT.

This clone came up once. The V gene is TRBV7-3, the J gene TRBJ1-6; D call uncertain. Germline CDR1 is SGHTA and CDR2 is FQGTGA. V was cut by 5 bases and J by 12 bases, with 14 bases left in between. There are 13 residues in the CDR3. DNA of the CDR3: TGTGCCAGCAGCGAGGAGGACGGCCGACCCCTCCACTTT. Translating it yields CASSEEDGRPLHF.

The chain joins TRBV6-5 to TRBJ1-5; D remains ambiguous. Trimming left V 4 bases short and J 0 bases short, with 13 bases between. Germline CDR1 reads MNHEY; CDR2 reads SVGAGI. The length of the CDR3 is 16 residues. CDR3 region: CASSSSTTYSNQPQHF. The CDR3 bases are TGTGCCAGCAGTTCTTCTACAACCTATAGCAATCAGCCCCAGCATTTT.

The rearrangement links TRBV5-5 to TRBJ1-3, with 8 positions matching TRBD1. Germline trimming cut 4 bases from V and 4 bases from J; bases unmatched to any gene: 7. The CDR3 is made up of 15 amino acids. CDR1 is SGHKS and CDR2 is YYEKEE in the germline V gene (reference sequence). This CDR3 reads CASSTQGVFGNTIYF. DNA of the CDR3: TGTGCCAGCAGCACACAGGGGGTGTTCGGAAACACCATATATTTT.

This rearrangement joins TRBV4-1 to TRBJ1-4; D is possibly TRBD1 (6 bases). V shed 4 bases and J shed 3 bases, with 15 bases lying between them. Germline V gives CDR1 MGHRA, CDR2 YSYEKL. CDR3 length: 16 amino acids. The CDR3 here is CASSPPWTVSNEKLFF. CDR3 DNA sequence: TGCGCCAGCAGCCCCCCATGGACAGTATCTAATGAAAAACTGTTTTTT.

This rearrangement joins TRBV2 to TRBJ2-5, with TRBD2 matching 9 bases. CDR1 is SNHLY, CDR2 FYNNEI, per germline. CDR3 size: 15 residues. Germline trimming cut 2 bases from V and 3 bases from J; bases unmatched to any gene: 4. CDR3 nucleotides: TGTGCCAGCAGTGAATTTCGACTAGCGGAAGAGACCCAGTACTTC. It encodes CASSEFRLAEETQYF.

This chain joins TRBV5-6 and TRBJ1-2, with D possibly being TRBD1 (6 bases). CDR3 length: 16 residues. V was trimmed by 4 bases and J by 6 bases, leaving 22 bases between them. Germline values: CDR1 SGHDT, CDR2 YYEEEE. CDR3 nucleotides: TGTGCCAGCAGCCTAACCCCCCGGGACATGGTCGATGGCTACACCTTC. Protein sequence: CASSLTPRDMVDGYTF. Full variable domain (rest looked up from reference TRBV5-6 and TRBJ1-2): DAGVTQSPTHLIKTRGQQVTLRCSPKSGHDTVSWYQQALGQGPQFIFQYYEEEERQRGNFPDRFSGHQFPNYSSELNVNALLLGDSALYLCASSLTPRDMVDGYTFGSGTRLTVV.

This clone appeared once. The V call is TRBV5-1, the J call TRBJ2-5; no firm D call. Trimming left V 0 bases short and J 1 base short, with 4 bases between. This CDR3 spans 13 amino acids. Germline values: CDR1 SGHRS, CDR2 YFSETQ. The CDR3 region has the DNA TGCGCCAGCAGCTTGGGACCCCAAGAGACCCAGTACTTC. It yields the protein CASSLGPQETQYF.

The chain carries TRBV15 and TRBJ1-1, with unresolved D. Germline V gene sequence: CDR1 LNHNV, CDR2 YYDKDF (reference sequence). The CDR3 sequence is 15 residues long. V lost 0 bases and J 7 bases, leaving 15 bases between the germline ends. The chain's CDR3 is CATSRDQIVGREAFF. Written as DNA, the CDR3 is TGTGCCACCAGCAGAGATCAGATTGTCGGCCGTGAAGCTTTCTTT.

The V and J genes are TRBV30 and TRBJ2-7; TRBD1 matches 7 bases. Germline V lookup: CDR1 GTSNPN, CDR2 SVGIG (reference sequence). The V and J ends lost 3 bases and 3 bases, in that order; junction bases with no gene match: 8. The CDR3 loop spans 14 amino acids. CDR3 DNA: TGTGCCTGGAGCGCCGGGACAGCCTTCTACGAGCAGTACTTC. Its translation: CAWSAGTAFYEQYF.

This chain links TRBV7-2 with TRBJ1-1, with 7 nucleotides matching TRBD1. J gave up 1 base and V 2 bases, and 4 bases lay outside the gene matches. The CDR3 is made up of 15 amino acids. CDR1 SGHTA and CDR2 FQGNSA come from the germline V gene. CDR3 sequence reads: CASSLSPGGNTEAFF. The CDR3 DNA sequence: TGTGCCAGCAGCTTAAGTCCAGGGGGGAACACTGAAGCTTTCTTT.

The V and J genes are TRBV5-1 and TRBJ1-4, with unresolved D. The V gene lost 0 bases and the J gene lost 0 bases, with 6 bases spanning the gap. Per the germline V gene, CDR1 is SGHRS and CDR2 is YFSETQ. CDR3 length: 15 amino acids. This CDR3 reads CASSLVPATNEKLFF. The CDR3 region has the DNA TGCGCCAGCAGCTTGGTTCCCGCAACTAATGAAAAACTGTTTTTT.

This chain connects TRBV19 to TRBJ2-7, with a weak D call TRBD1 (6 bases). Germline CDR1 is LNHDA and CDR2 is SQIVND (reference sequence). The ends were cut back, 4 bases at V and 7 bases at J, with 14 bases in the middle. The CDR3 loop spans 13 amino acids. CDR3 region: CASSRTVGEEQYF. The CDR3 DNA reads TGTGCCAGTAGTAGGACAGTTGGGGAGGAGCAGTACTTC.

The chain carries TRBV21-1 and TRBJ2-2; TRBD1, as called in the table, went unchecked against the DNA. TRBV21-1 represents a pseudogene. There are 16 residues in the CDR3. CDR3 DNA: TGTGCCAGCAGCAAAGAAAAGGGGCCGAGCACCGGGGAGCTGTTTTTT. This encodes CASSKEKGPSTGELFF.

CDR3 coding DNA: TGTGCCAGCAGCTTGCACGCAGGGAAAGAAAAACTGTTTTTT. Encoded protein: CASSLHAGKEKLFF. The chain joins TRBV5-4 to TRBJ1-4, with D possibly TRBD1 on 5 matching bases. V was cut by 1 base and J by 8 bases, with 12 bases left in between. Germline V gene sequence: CDR1 SGHNT, CDR2 YYREEE (reference sequence). The CDR3 length is 14 residues. The whole variable domain, remainder taken from reference TRBV5-4 and TRBJ1-4, is ETGVTQSPTHLIKTRGQQVTLRCSSQSGHNTVSWYQQALGQGPQFIFQYYREEENGRGNFPPRFSGLQFPNYSSELNVNALELDDSALYLCASSLHAGKEKLFFGSGTQLSVL.

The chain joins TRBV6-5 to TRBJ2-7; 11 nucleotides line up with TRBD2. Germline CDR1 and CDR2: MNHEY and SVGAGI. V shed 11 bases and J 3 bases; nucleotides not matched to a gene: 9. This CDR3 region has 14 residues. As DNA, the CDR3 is TGTGCCGTCCTCCCGGGACTAGCGGTCTACGAGCAGTACTTC. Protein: CAVLPGLAVYEQYF.

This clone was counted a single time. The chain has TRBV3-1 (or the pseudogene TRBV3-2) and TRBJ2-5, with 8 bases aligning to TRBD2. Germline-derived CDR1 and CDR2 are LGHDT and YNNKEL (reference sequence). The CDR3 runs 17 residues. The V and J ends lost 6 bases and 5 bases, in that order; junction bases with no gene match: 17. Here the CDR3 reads CASSPRRTGTRVETQYF. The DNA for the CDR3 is TGTGCCAGCAGTCCTCGAAGAACCGGGACTAGGGTGGAGACCCAGTACTTC.

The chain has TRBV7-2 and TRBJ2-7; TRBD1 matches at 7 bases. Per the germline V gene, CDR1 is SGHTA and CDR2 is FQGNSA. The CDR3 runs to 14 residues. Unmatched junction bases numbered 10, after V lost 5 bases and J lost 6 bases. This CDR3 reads CASSLPIQGSEQYF. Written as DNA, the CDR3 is TGTGCCAGCAGCCTACCAATACAGGGGAGCGAGCAGTACTTC.

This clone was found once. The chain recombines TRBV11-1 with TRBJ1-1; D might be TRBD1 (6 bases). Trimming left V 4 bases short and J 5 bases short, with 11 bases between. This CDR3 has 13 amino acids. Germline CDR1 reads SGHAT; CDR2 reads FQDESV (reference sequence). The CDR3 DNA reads TGTGCCAGCAGCTGGACCAGGGGAACTGAAGCTTTCTTT. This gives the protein CASSWTRGTEAFF.

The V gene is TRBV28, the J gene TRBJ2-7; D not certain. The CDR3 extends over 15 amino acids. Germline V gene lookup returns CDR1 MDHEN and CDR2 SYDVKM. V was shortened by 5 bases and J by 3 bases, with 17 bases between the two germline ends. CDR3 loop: CASSLALTAGYEQYF. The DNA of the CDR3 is TGTGCCAGCAGTCTGGCGCTCACGGCCGGCTACGAGCAGTACTTC.

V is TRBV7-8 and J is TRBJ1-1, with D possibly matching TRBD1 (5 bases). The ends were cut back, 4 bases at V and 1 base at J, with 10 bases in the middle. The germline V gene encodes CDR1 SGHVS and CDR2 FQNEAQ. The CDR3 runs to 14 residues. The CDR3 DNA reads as TGTGCCAGCAGCTGGGGGAATGGGAACACTGAAGCTTTCTTT. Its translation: CASSWGNGNTEAFF.

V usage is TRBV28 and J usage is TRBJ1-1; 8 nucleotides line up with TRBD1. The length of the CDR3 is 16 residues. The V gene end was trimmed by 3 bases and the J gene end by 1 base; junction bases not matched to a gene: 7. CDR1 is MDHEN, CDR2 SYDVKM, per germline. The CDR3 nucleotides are TGTGCCAGCAGTTTTTGGACAGGGATACAGAACACTGAAGCTTTCTTT. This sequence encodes CASSFWTGIQNTEAFF.

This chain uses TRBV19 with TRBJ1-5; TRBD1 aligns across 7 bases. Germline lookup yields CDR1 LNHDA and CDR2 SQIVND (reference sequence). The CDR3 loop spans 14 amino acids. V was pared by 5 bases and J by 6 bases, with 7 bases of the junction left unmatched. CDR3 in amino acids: CASSLTTGPQPQHF. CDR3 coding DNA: TGTGCCAGTAGTCTAACGACAGGGCCTCAGCCCCAGCATTTT.

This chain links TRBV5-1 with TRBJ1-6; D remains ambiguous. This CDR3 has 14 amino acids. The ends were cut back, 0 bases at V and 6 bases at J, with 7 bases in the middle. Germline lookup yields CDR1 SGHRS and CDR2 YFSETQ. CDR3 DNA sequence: TGCGCCAGCAGCTTGGCCTCTTTTAATTCACCCCTCCACTTT. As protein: CASSLASFNSPLHF.

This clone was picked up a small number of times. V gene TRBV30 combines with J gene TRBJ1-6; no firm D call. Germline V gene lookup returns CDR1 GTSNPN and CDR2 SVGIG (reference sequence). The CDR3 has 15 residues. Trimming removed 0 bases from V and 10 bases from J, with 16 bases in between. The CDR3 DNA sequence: TGTGCCTGGAGTGTGGTCCCTTCGGGAGTGTCACCCCTCCACTTT. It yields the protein CAWSVVPSGVSPLHF.

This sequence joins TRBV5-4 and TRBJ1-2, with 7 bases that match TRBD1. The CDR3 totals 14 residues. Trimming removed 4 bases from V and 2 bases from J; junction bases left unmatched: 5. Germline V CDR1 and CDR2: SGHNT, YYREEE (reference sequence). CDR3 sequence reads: CASSNKQGNYGYTF. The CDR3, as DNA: TGTGCCAGCAGCAACAAACAGGGGAACTATGGCTACACCTTC. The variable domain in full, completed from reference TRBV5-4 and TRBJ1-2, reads ETGVTQSPTHLIKTRGQQVTLRCSSQSGHNTVSWYQQALGQGPQFIFQYYREEENGRGNFPPRFSGLQFPNYSSELNVNALELDDSALYLCASSNKQGNYGYTFGSGTRLTVV.

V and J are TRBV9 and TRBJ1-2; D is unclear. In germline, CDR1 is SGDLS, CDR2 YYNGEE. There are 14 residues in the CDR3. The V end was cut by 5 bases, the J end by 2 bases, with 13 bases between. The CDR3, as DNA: TGTGCCAGCAGTGCAAGGATGGCAAACTATGGCTACACCTTC. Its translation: CASSARMANYGYTF.